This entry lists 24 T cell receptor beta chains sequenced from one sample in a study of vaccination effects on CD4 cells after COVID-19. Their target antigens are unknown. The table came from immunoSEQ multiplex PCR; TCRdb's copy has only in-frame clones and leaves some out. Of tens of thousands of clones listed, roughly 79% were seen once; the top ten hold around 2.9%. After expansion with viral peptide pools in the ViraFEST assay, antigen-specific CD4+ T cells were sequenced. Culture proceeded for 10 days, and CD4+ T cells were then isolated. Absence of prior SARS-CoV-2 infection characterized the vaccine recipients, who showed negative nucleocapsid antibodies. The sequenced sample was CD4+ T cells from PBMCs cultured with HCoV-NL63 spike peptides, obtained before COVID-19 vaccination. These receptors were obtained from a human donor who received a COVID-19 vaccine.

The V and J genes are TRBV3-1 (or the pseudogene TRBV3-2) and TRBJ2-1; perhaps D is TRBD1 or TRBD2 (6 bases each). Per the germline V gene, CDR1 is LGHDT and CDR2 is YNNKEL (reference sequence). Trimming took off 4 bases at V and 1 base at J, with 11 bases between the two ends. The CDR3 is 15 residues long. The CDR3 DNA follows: TGTGCCAGCAGCCCGGGGGCCCTATCCTACAATGAGCAGTTCTTC. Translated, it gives CASSPGALSYNEQFF.

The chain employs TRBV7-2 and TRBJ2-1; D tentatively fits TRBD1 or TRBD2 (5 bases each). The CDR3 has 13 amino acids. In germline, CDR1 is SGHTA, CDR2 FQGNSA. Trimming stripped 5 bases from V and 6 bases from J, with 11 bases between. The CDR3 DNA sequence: TGTGCCAGCAGCCAACGGGACCTCAATGAGCAGTTCTTC. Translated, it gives CASSQRDLNEQFF.

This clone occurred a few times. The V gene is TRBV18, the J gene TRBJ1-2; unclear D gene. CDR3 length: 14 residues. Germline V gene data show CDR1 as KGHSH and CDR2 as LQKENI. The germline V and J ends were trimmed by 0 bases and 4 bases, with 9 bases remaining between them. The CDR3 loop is CASSPPSMIYGYTF. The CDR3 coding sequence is TGTGCCAGCTCACCACCGTCCATGATCTATGGCTACACCTTC. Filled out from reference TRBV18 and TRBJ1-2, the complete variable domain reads NAGVMQNPRHLVRRRGQEARLRCSPMKGHSHVYWYRQLPEEGLKFMVYLQKENIIDESGMPKERFSAEFPKEGPSILRIQQVVRGDSAAYFCASSPPSMIYGYTFGSGTRLTVV.

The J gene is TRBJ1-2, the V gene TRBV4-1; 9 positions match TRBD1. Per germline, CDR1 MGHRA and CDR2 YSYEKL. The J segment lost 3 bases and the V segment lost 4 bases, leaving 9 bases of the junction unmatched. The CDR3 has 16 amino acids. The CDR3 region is CASSPSQGAPYYGYTF. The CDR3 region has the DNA TGCGCCAGCAGCCCATCACAGGGGGCGCCATACTATGGCTACACCTTC.

In DNA, the CDR3 is TGTGCCAGCAGCCGATTAAGGGACAGGAACACCGGGGAGCTGTTTTTT. This encodes CASSRLRDRNTGELFF. The rearrangement links TRBV7-3 to TRBJ2-2; 7 positions agree with TRBD1. Looked up from germline, CDR1 is SGHTA and CDR2 is FQGTGA. V trimming: 5 bases; J trimming: 1 base; junction bases outside the gene matches: 7. The CDR3 covers 16 residues.

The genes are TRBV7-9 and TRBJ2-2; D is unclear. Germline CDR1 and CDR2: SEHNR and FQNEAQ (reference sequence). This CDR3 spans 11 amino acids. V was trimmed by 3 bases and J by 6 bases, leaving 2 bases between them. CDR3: CASSFPGELFF. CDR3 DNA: TGTGCCAGCAGCTTCCCCGGGGAGCTGTTTTTT. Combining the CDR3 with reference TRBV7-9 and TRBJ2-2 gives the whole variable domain DTGVSQNPRHKITKRGQNVTFRCDPISEHNRLYWYRQTLGQGPEFLTYFQNEAQLEKSRLLSDRFSAERPKGSFSTLEIQRTEQGDSAMYLCASSFPGELFFGEGSRLTVL.

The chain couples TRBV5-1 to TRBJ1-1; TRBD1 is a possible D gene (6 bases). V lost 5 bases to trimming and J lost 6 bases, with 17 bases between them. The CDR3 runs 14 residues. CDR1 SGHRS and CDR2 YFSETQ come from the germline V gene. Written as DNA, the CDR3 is TGCGCCAGCAGGGGCAGGGGTGGGGGGGCTGAAGCTTTCTTT. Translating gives CASRGRGGGAEAFF.

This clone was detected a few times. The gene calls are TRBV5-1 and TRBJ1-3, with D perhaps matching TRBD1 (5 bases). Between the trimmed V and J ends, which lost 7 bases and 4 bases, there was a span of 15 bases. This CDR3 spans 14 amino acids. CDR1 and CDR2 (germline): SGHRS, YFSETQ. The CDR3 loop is CASASGAGGNTIYF. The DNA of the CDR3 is TGCGCCAGCGCCAGCGGGGCGGGAGGAAACACCATATATTTT.

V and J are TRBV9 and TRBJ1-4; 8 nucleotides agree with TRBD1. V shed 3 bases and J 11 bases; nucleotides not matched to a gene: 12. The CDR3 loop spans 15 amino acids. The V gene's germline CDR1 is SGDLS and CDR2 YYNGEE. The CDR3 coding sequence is TGTGCCAGCAGCGACGGACAGGGCCCGGGGGAGAAACTGTTTTTT. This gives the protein CASSDGQGPGEKLFF.

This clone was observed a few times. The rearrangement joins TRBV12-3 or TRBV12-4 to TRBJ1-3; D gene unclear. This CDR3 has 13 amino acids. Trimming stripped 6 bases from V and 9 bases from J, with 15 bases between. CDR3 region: CASRLADRTTIYF. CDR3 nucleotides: TGTGCCAGCAGACTCGCCGACCGGACCACCATATATTTT.

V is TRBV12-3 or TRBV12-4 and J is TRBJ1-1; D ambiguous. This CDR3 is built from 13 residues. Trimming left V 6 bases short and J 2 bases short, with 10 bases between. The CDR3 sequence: CASSRSTNTEAFF. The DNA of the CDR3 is TGTGCCAGCAGCCGGTCTACAAACACTGAAGCTTTCTTT.

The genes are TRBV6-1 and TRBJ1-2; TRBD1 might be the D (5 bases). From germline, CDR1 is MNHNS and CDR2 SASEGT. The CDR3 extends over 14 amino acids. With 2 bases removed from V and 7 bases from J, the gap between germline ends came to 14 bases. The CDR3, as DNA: TGTGCCAGCAGTGAATTAAGTCAGGGTGGTGGCTACACCTTC. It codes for CASSELSQGGGYTF.

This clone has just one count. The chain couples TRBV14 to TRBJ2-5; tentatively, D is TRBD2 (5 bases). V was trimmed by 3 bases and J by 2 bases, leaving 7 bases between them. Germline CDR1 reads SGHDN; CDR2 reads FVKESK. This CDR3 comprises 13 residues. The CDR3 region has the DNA TGTGCCAGCAGCCATGGACTGCAAGAGACCCAGTACTTC. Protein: CASSHGLQETQYF.

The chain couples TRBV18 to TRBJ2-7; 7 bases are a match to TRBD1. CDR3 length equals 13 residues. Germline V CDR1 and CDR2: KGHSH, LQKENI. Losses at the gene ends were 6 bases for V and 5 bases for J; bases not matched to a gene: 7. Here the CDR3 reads CASSPRQGHEQYV. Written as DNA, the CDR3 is TGTGCCAGCTCCCCCAGACAGGGCCACGAGCAGTACGTC.

The CDR3 region has the DNA TGTGCCAGCAGTTACTCGATATACGGGACATCTCACGTC. Translation gives CASSYSIYGTSHV. The chain has TRBV6-5 and TRBJ2-7; possible D gene TRBD1, 6 bases. The germline V gene encodes CDR1 MNHEY and CDR2 SVGAGI. There are 13 residues in the CDR3.

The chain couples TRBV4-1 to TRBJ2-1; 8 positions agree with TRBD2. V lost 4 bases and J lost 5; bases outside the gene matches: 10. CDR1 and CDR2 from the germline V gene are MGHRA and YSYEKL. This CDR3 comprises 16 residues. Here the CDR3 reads CASSRAIAGSHNEQFF. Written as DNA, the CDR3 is TGCGCCAGCAGCCGCGCTATAGCGGGGTCTCACAATGAGCAGTTCTTC.

The CDR3 DNA reads TGCGCCAGCAACCCCCAGCGGGGGGGCGGAGAGACCCAGTACTTC. Its protein product is CASNPQRGGGETQYF. The chain couples TRBV5-1 to TRBJ2-5; 10 nucleotides align to TRBD2. V trimming: 6 bases; J trimming: 4 bases; junction bases outside the gene matches: 9. CDR3 size: 15 residues. Germline V gives CDR1 SGHRS, CDR2 YFSETQ.

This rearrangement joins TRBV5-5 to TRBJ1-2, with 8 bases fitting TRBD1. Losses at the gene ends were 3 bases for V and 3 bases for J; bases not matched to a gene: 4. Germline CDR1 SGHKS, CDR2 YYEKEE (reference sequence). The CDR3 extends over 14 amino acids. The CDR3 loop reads CASSSVTGDYGYTF. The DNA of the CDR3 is TGTGCCAGCAGCTCCGTGACAGGGGACTATGGCTACACCTTC.

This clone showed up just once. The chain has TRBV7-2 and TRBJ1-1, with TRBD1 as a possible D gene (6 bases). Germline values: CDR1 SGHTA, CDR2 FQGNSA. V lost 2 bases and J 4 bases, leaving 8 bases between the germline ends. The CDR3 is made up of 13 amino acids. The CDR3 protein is CASSLQGSTEAFF. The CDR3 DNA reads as TGTGCCAGCAGCTTACAGGGGAGCACTGAAGCTTTCTTT.

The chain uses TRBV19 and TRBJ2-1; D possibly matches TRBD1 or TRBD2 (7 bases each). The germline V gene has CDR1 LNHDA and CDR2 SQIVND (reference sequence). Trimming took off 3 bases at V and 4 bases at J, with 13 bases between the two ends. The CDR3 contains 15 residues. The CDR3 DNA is TGTGCCAGTAGTATCTCCAGGGGGGGATACAATGAGCAGTTCTTC. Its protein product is CASSISRGGYNEQFF.

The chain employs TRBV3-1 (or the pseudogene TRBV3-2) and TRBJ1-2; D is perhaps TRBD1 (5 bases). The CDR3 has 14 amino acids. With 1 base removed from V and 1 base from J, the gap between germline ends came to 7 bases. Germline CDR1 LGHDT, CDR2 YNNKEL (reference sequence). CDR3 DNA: TGTGCCAGCAGCCAAGTTCAGGGTAACTATGGCTACACCTTC. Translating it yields CASSQVQGNYGYTF.

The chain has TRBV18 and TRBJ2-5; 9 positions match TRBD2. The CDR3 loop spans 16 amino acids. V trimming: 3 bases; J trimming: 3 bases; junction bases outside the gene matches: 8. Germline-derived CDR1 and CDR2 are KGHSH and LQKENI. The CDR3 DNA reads TGTGCCAGCTCACCCCTGGTTATAGCGGGGGAAGAGACCCAGTACTTC. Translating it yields CASSPLVIAGEETQYF.

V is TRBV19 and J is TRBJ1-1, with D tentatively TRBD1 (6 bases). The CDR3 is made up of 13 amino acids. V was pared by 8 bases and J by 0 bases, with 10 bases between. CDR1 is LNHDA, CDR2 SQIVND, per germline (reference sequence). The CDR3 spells CASYDRMNTEAFF. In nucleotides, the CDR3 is TGTGCCAGTTATGACAGGATGAACACTGAAGCTTTCTTT.

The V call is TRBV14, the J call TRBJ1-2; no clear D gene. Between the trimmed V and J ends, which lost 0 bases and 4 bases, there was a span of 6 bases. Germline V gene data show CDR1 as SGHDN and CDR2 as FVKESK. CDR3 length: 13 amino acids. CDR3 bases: TGTGCCAGCAGCCAAGACGGGCCCTATGGCTACACCTTC. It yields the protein CASSQDGPYGYTF.